These 20 T cell receptor beta chains share one sample of origin, sequenced in a study of regulatory T cells in long-lasting Graves disease. Time point noted: newly diagnosed GD, antithyroid drugs for less than 3 months. Isolated PBMC RNA provided the starting material for the TCR library. Arm-PCR of CDR3 regions and iRepertoire HTBI primers were the basis on which TCR beta libraries were built. MiXCR was run by TCRdb on the multiplex PCR reads, yielding one entry per CDR3 protein. The data contain about 330,000 distinct CDR3 sequences, 15% to 20% of them seen just once; the ten biggest clones take up roughly 21%. The data also belong to a second study, concerning T cells in Graves' hyperthyroidism and ophthalmopathy.

The starting material was peripheral blood mononuclear cells (PBMCs), obtained at new diagnosis, from a patient treated with antithyroid drugs. These receptors came from a woman younger than 35 with Graves disease.

J is TRBJ1-5 and V is TRBV5-8, with 7 bases lining up with TRBD1. V shed 4 bases, J shed 1 base, and the junction held 5 bases outside the gene matches. Germline CDR1 reads SGHTS; CDR2 reads YDEGEE. CDR3 length: 15 amino acids. This chain's CDR3 is CASSTGQRSNQPQHF. CDR3 DNA sequence: TGTGCCAGCAGCACGGGACAGCGCAGCAATCAGCCCCAGCATTTT.

The CDR3 coding sequence is TGTGCCTGGAGTGTACGCCTGGGGGTGAGCCAAGAGACCCAGTACTTC. It encodes CAWSVRLGVSQETQYF. The gene calls are TRBV30 and TRBJ2-5, with D perhaps assigned TRBD1 or TRBD2 (5 bases each). V lost 0 bases and J 1 base, leaving 15 bases between the germline ends. The CDR3 consists of 16 residues. Germline lookup yields CDR1 GTSNPN and CDR2 SVGIG (reference sequence).

The sample holds a few counts of this clonotype. V is TRBV20-1 and J is TRBJ2-5; 12 bases match TRBD2. Germline trimming cut 6 bases from V and 5 bases from J; bases unmatched to any gene: 10. CDR3 length: 15 residues. Germline CDR1 DFQATT, CDR2 SNEGSKA (reference sequence). CDR3 region: CSATPLAGGGETQYF. The CDR3 nucleotides are TGCAGTGCCACACCACTAGCGGGGGGAGGGGAGACCCAGTACTTC.

This chain links TRBV6-2 or TRBV6-3 with TRBJ2-1; D is undetermined. Germline V gene lookup returns CDR1 MNHEY and CDR2 SVGEGT. This CDR3 contains 16 residues. Trimming removed 6 bases from V and 4 bases from J, with 19 bases in between. CDR3 sequence reads: CASSPVRGSGYNEQFF. CDR3 DNA sequence: TGTGCCAGCAGCCCTGTTCGAGGATCCGGATACAATGAGCAGTTCTTC.

This clonotype was recorded many times. The rearrangement links TRBV11-3 to TRBJ2-2, with D perhaps being TRBD1 or TRBD2 (5 bases each). The germline CDR1 and CDR2 sequences are SGHNT and YENEEA. The CDR3 spans 15 residues. The V and J ends lost 3 bases and 6 bases respectively, with 14 bases between them. CDR3 sequence reads: CASSLRTMGAGELFF. For the CDR3, the DNA is TGTGCCAGCAGCTTGCGAACAATGGGGGCCGGGGAGCTGTTTTTT.

This clonotype was seen many times. V usage is TRBV11-2 and J usage is TRBJ2-1; 9 bases align to TRBD1. CDR3 length: 16 residues. Trimming took 2 bases from V and 3 from J; bases not matched to a gene: 5. Germline V gene lookup returns CDR1 SGHAT and CDR2 FQNNGV. CDR3 region: CASSLWGGQGYNEQFF. The CDR3 nucleotides read TGTGCCAGCAGCTTATGGGGGGGACAGGGCTACAATGAGCAGTTCTTC.

At least ten counts were recorded for this clonotype. This chain joins TRBV20-1 and TRBJ2-7; 13 bases are a match to TRBD2. The V segment lost 5 bases and the J segment 0 bases; nucleotides outside the gene matches: 19. Germline V gene sequence: CDR1 DFQATT, CDR2 SNEGSKA (reference sequence). The CDR3 is 20 amino acids. The CDR3 spells CSASTNPRTTSGRPSYEQYF. For the CDR3, the DNA is TGCAGTGCTTCCACGAACCCGAGGACGACTAGCGGGAGGCCCTCCTACGAGCAGTACTTC.

This clonotype was observed many times. The chain is built from TRBV20-1 and TRBJ2-2; 8 bases match TRBD2. Per the germline V gene, CDR1 is DFQATT and CDR2 is SNEGSKA (reference sequence). Trimming took 1 base from V and 6 from J; bases not matched to a gene: 7. The length of the CDR3 is 15 residues. Here the CDR3 reads CSARGVAGLPGELFF. For the CDR3, the DNA is TGCAGTGCTAGAGGTGTAGCGGGACTCCCCGGGGAGCTGTTTTTT.

This clonotype was detected many times. The rearrangement links TRBV7-9 to TRBJ2-5; D is unclear. CDR1 and CDR2 (germline): SEHNR, FQNEAQ (reference sequence). This CDR3 has 15 residues. Trimming took 11 bases from V and 0 from J, leaving 19 bases between them. CDR3 in DNA: TGTGCCCTTGAACAGAGCACCTGGTACCAAGAGACCCAGTACTTC. Encoded protein: CALEQSTWYQETQYF.

The chain joins TRBV20-1 to TRBJ2-6; no reliable D call. CDR1 is DFQATT, CDR2 SNEGSKA, per germline (reference sequence). The CDR3 is 16 residues long. V shed 6 bases and J shed 1 base, with 16 bases lying between them. CDR3 nucleotide sequence: TGCAGTGCCACGGGCGGTTTGGAATCTGGGGCCAACGTCCTGACTTTC. As protein: CSATGGLESGANVLTF.

Note on this clonotype: This may be a read error, as it is one base from a much larger clone. The chain combines TRBV30 with TRBJ2-1; no definite D call. The germline V gene has CDR1 GTSNPN and CDR2 SVGIG (reference sequence). The CDR3 has 11 amino acids. The CDR3: CDWNSYNEQFF. The CDR3, as DNA: TGTGACTGGAACTCCTACAATGAGCAGTTCTTC.

The sample holds many counts of this clonotype. This rearrangement joins TRBV27 to TRBJ2-7, with D unclear. This CDR3 has 13 amino acids. V lost 5 bases, J lost 3 bases, and 11 bases lay in between. Germline V gene sequence: CDR1 MNHEY, CDR2 SMNVEV (reference sequence). The CDR3 sequence: CASSVRAFYEQYF. CDR3 in DNA: TGTGCCAGCAGTGTCCGGGCGTTCTACGAGCAGTACTTC.

This clonotype was picked up many times. The V call is TRBV2, the J call TRBJ2-7, with D tentatively TRBD2 (5 bases). From germline, CDR1 is SNHLY and CDR2 FYNNEI. The CDR3 totals 14 residues. V dropped 4 bases and J dropped 2 bases, with 12 bases sitting between them. CDR3 DNA: TGTGCCAGCAGTGCCACGGCGGGCACCTACGAGCAGTACTTC. Its translation is CASSATAGTYEQYF.

In this sample, this clonotype turned up a few times. This chain uses TRBV7-9 with TRBJ1-3; unclear D gene. V was shortened by 5 bases and J by 8 bases, with 19 bases between the two germline ends. This CDR3 has 15 residues. Germline V CDR1 and CDR2: SEHNR, FQNEAQ (reference sequence). CDR3 in amino acids: CASSPSGRIYDTIYF. As DNA, the CDR3 is TGTGCCAGCAGCCCGTCCGGACGGATCTATGACACCATATATTTT.

This clonotype was recorded at least ten times. This chain links TRBV11-3 with TRBJ2-7; 7 bases fit TRBD1. The V gene's germline CDR1 is SGHNT and CDR2 YENEEA. V gave up 0 bases and J gave up 3 bases; unmatched junction bases: 17. The CDR3 is made up of 19 amino acids. In DNA form, the CDR3 reads TGTGCCAGCAGCTTAGAAAGGGGACGGACAGGCGCTGTCGACTACGAGCAGTACTTC. It encodes CASSLERGRTGAVDYEQYF.

This clonotype was detected many times. The genes are TRBV2 and TRBJ2-3; TRBD2 agrees at 12 bases. The germline gives CDR1 SNHLY, CDR2 FYNNEI. The CDR3 has 15 amino acids. The V segment lost 6 bases and the J segment 3 bases; nucleotides outside the gene matches: 4. CDR3 loop: CASRRLAGETDTQYF. The CDR3 DNA reads as TGTGCCAGCAGGAGACTAGCGGGGGAAACAGATACGCAGTATTTT.

The chain uses TRBV29-1 and TRBJ1-1; perhaps TRBD1 as D (5 bases). CDR3 length equals 16 residues. V lost 5 bases, J lost 1 base, and 20 bases lay in between. CDR1 and CDR2 from the germline V gene are SQVTM and ANQGSEA. CDR3: CSVKWGMERTNTEAFF. DNA of the CDR3: TGCAGCGTTAAATGGGGCATGGAGAGGACGAACACTGAAGCTTTCTTT.

Points on this clonotype: This clone may be a read error of a much larger clone one base away. The V gene is TRBV20-1, the J gene TRBJ2-5, with 13 bases aligning to TRBD2. CDR3 size: 16 residues. Germline V gene data show CDR1 as DFQATT and CDR2 as SNEGSKA (reference sequence). DNA of the CDR3: TGCAGTGCTAGAGACGGGACTAGCGGGAAACAAGAGACCCAGCACTTC. Protein sequence: CSARDGTSGKQETQHF.

This clonotype was seen many times. V and J are TRBV27 and TRBJ1-1; the D is unclear. From germline, CDR1 is MNHEY and CDR2 SMNVEV (reference sequence). The CDR3 extends over 14 amino acids. V was shortened by 0 bases and J by 6 bases, with 11 bases between the two germline ends. CDR3 nucleotide sequence: TGTGCCAGCAGTTTATCCGCCCCCGGCCCTGAAGCTTTCTTT. Protein sequence: CASSLSAPGPEAFF.

V gene TRBV19 combines with J gene TRBJ2-6; the match to TRBD1 covers 9 bases. The germline V gene encodes CDR1 LNHDA and CDR2 SQIVND (reference sequence). CDR3 length: 16 residues. V dropped 7 bases and J dropped 3; count of bases not matched to a gene: 7. The CDR3 nucleotides are TGTGCCAGTACCCCACAGGGGGCGCTTGGGGCCAACGTCCTGACTTTC. It specifies CASTPQGALGANVLTF. The whole variable domain, filled in from reference TRBV19 and TRBJ2-6, reads DGGITQSPKYLFRKEGQNVTLSCEQNLNHDAMYWYRQDPGQGLRLIYYSQIVNDFQKGDIAEGYSVSREKKESFPLTVTSAQKNPTAFYLCASTPQGALGANVLTFGAGSRLTVL.